Listed below are T cell receptor beta chains from one sample, sequenced in a study of tumor-infiltrating lymphocytes in primary liver carcinoma. MiXCR, applied by TCRdb to the multiplex PCR reads, yields one record per CDR3 protein. The sample includes about 44,000 distinct CDR3 sequences, around 79% of them seen just once. Material for sequencing was liver tumor tissue from sampling region 3. The receptors were gathered from a man aged 40-55 years with primary liver carcinoma and hepatitis B virus infection. The CDR3 runs from the conserved cysteine through the conserved F or W. The order of the fields is D gene, J gene, V gene, clone size, CDR3 length, CDR3 DNA, CDR3 protein. D genes are given only for firm matches. Clone size is stated in some rows and not others, as once, few, many or a class when expanded.

- TRBJ1-1 TRBV14 once 15 TGTGCCAACAGCCTACAGGGTATTCCGAGTATTGAAGCCTTCTTT CANSLQGIPSIEAFF
- TRBJ1-1 TRBV2 few 13 TGTGCCAGCAGGTTGCTCGGCGCCACTGAAGCTTTCTTT CASRLLGATEAFF
- TRBJ2-4 TRBV11-2 - 14 TGTGTCAGCAGCCCCCAATGGGGGTGGGACATCCAGTACTTC CVSSPQWGWDIQYF
- TRBJ2-1 TRBV20-1 - 14 TGCAGTGCCGAAAGAGGACAGCAATACAATGAGCAGTTCTTC CSAERGQQYNEQFF
TRBD1 TRBJ2-1 TRBV5-8 - 15 TGTGCCAGCAGCTCCTGGACAGGGGGTTTTGATGAGCAGCTCTTC CASSSWTGGFDEQLF
- TRBJ2-3 TRBV6-2/TRBV6-3 - 13 TGTGCCAGCAGCTGGGGACCAGCGAGTACGCAGTATTTT CASSWGPASTQYF
- TRBJ2-7 TRBV11-2 - 15 TGTGCCAGCAGCTCTACGGGGTGTCGGAGGTACGAGCAGTACTTC CASSSTGCRRYEQYF
- TRBJ2-1 TRBV5-6 - 16 TGTGCCAGCAGCCCAGTGGTAGACAGCTCCTACAATGAGCAGTTCTTC CASSPVVDSSYNEQFF
TRBD2 TRBJ2-2 TRBV11-2 hyperexpanded 16 TGTGCCAGCAGCTTAGTGGCGCTAGCGGGAACCGGGGAGCTGTTTTTT CASSLVALAGTGELFF
TRBD1 TRBJ1-4 TRBV28 - 14 TGTGCCAGCAGTCTGACAGGGGTTGGTGAAAAAATGTTTTTC CASSLTGVGEKMFF
TRBD2 TRBJ2-1 TRBV11-2 once 16 TGTGCCAGCAGTCTTCGGGCTAGCGGGTCCTACAATGAGCAGTTCTTC CASSLRASGSYNEQFF
- TRBJ2-1 TRBV10-1 - 14 TGCGCCAGCAGTAAGGCGGGTGGTGTGAATGAGCAGTTCTTC CASSKAGGVNEQFF
TRBD2 TRBJ2-1 TRBV6-6 - 14 TGTGCCAGCAGATCCTCCGCGGGGGGATGGCAGCAGTTCTTC CASRSSAGGWQQFF
- TRBJ1-4 TRBV11-2 many 18 TGTGCCAGCAGCACCGACCCCCGGGACGGGCGATCTAATGAAAAACTGTTTTTT CASSTDPRDGRSNEKLFF
- TRBJ2-3 TRBV30 many 14 TGTGCCTGGAGTGTTGGAGGGGGGGAAGATACGCAGTATTTT CAWSVGGGEDTQYF
- TRBJ1-1 TRBV11-3 - 13 TGTGCCAGCGGCTTAGTAGCGAACACTGAAGCCCTCTTT CASGLVANTEALF
TRBD2 TRBJ2-1 TRBV20-1 - 14 TGCAGTGCCCTCAGCGGGAGGGCAAACAATGAGCAGTTCTTC CSALSGRANNEQFF
TRBD2 TRBJ2-7 TRBV20-1 few 12 TGCAGTGTTCCGGGACTAGAGGTCGAGCAGTACTTC CSVPGLEVEQYF
- TRBJ2-2 TRBV5-1 - 14 TGCGCCAGCAGCTTGGGGGCCAACACCGAGGAGCTGTTTTTT CASSLGANTEELFF
- TRBJ1-5 TRBV6-1 - 15 TGTGCCAGAAGTGAAGCCGTAAGAGGAGTTCAGCCCCAGCATTTT CARSEAVRGVQPQHF
TRBD1 TRBJ2-2 TRBV11-2 few 17 TGCGCCAGCAGCTTTGATCGGGACAGGGTCGGTACCGGGGAGCCGTTTTTT CASSFDRDRVGTGEPFF
- TRBJ1-4 TRBV6-6 - 16 TGTGCCAGCAGTAAGATCCGGGATGGGGAGTTGAAAAAACTGTTTTTT CASSKIRDGELKKLFF
- TRBJ2-2 TRBV12-3/TRBV12-4 - 15 TGTGCCAGCAGCATCGGATACTCGAACACCGGGGAGCTGTTCTTT CASSIGYSNTGELFF
- TRBJ1-3 TRBV10-3 - 17 TGTGCCATCAGTGAGTCGAGGGTCATATCCTATGGAAACACCATATATTTT CAISESRVISYGNTIYF
- TRBJ2-5 TRBV11-2 - 15 TGTGTCAACAGCCTGACCTGGACAGCTCAGGAGACCCAGTACTTC CVNSLTWTAQETQYF
- TRBJ1-5 TRBV6-6 once 16 TGTGCTAGCAGTTACCGAGTAGAGTCTAGCAATCAGCCCCAACACTTT CASSYRVESSNQPQHF
TRBD2 TRBJ2-1 TRBV6-2/TRBV6-3 - 17 TGTGCCAGCAGTGACCCAACTAGCGAGGGAACCTACAATGAGCAGTTCTTC CASSDPTSEGTYNEQFF
- TRBJ2-1 TRBV11-2 - 13 TGTGCCGGTAGCCCAAGGGGCCGGTCCGGGCAGTTCTTC CAGSPRGRSGQFF
TRBD2 TRBJ2-1 TRBV11-2 - 16 TGTGCCAGTAGCTCGGATATCGGACTAGCCATGTGTGAGCAGTTCTTC CASSSDIGLAMCEQFF
- TRBJ2-5 TRBV7-9 - 16 TGTACCAGCAGCTCACGGGAAAGGGGAACGCAAGAGACCCAGTACTTC CTSSSRERGTQETQYF
- TRBJ2-3 TRBV29-1 many 15 TGCAGCGCTGGATCTGTCCCTTTAAGCACAGATACGCAGTATTTT CSAGSVPLSTDTQYF
- TRBJ2-1 TRBV10-2 - 16 TGCGCCAGCATCGGGCCTAGCCAGAAATCCTACAATGAGTGGTTCTTC CASIGPSQKSYNEWFF
- TRBJ1-5 TRBV12-3/TRBV12-4 - 14 TGTGCCAGCAGTTTTGGGCAGGACGAGTGGCCCCAGCATTTT CASSFGQDEWPQHF
TRBD2 TRBJ2-7 TRBV29-1 - 17 TGCAGCGTTTTAGCGGGGGGAGTGTTGGGTAGCTCCTACAAGCAGTACTTC CSVLAGGVLGSSYKQYF
TRBD2 TRBJ2-7 TRBV6-2/TRBV6-3 - 14 TGTGGCAGCAGTCCGGCTAGCGGGAATTCCGAGCAGTACTTC CGSSPASGNSEQYF
- TRBJ2-7 TRBV6-6 - 14 TGTGCCGTCGGGGAACAGCATCATTTCTACGAGCAGTACTTC CAVGEQHHFYEQYF
- TRBJ2-7 TRBV6-5 - 16 TGTGCCAGCAGTTACTCGGGGACACGTGACTCCTACGATCAGTACTTC CASSYSGTRDSYDQYF
- TRBJ2-7 TRBV11-2 - 15 TGTGCCAAGACCCCCTTGGAAGCGGCCCACTGCGAGCAGTACTTC CAKTPLEAAHCEQYF
- TRBJ1-2 TRBV6-1 - 13 TGTGTTAGCAATAGGGACGGATACTATGGCTACACCTTC CVSNRDGYYGYTF
TRBD2 TRBJ2-7 TRBV5-1 - 15 TGCGCCAGCGGCGAGACTAGCGGGGGTGTCTACAAGCATTACTTC CASGETSGGVYKHYF
- TRBJ2-5 TRBV4-1 - 15 TGCGCCAGCAGCCAAGATATGACTGAGCCGGGGACCCAGTACTTC CASSQDMTEPGTQYF